This T cell receptor (beta chain) appears in the sequencing data of a study of T cells in Graves' hyperthyroidism and ophthalmopathy. As for the study in general: Peripheral blood draws took place at initial diagnosis, ahead of any treatment. Broader study findings: Most clonotypes expanded in thyroid above 0.001 were likewise present in blood.

Regions amplified from RNA transcripts were the TCR beta CDR3 regions. Researchers ran a first-round RT-PCR on the TCR CDR3 using the HTBI primer set. MiXCR was run by TCRdb on the multiplex PCR reads, yielding one entry per CDR3 protein. The sample records approximately 510,000 distinct CDR3 sequences, about 20% being singletons. On this clonotype itself: The target antigen is unknown.

This CDR3 region has 13 residues. Germline-derived CDR1 and CDR2 are SGHRS and YFSETQ. Trimming took 4 bases from V and 11 from J; bases not matched to a gene: 10. The V and J genes are TRBV5-1 and TRBJ2-7; TRBD1 aligns across 9 bases. Sequenced material: blood. The TCR was taken from a man aged 18 to 29 with Graves' hyperthyroidism. CDR3 DNA sequence: TGCGCCAGCAGCAGGGGACAGGGAGAAGATAAGTACTTC. Its protein is CASSRGQGEDKYF.